This note documents a single T cell receptor (beta chain) sequence. This may be a read error, as it is one base from a much larger clone. Excluded: other autoimmune disease, uncontrolled infection, pregnancy or lactation. This sample is part of a study of Graves' ophthalmopathy and Graves' hyperthyroidism. Germline CDR1 reads LGHNA; CDR2 reads YNFKEQ. This CDR3 spans 16 amino acids. Beta-chain TCR CDR3 regions were amplified from RNA transcripts. Amplification began with first-round RT-PCR using HTBI primers, then second-round multiplex PCR was performed. TCRdb re-analysed the multiplex PCR reads in MiXCR, keeping a single row per CDR3 protein. In the table there are about 390,000 distinct CDR3 sequences, roughly 15% of which are singletons.

The material sequenced was peripheral blood. The TCR originated in an adult woman with stable Graves' hyperthyroidism. The J gene is TRBJ1-2, the V gene TRBV4-2; weak D call: TRBD1 (5 bases). The CDR3: CASSQDRGGFTYGHTF. The CDR3 DNA sequence: TGTGCCAGCAGCCAAGATCGGGGGGGTTTTACTTATGGCCACACCTTC.